This T cell receptor beta chain was retrieved from a study of cytomegalovirus exposure and HLA in healthy donors. With respect to this clone: No antigen is known for it.

60 Vbeta and 13 Jbeta primers were used in PCR. Data came from immunoSEQ multiplex PCR; TCRdb stores just in-frame clones and leaves some out. Of almost 200,000 clones in the sample, approximately 85% were seen once. Germline CDR1 is SGHVS and CDR2 is FNYEAQ. Trimming took 1 base from V and 3 from J; bases not matched to a gene: 8. This CDR3 spans 17 amino acids. Notes on the study in general: It was reported that the classifier diagnosed cytomegalovirus status with high specificity and sensitivity in both the original and validation cohorts. Reportedly, HLA-A and HLA-B alleles of most subjects were accurately predicted from TCR beta.

The donors were healthy bone marrow donors. This TCR was sampled from a woman aged 50 to 60 in good health and CMV-seronegative. The chain recombines TRBV7-6 with TRBJ2-1; 8 positions agree with TRBD2. Sequenced sample: PBMCs. This chain's CDR3 is CASSLDLTSEIYNEQFF. CDR3 nucleotides: TGTGCCAGCAGCTTAGACCTGACTAGCGAGATCTACAATGAGCAGTTCTTC.